A single sample gave rise to the 23 T cell receptor beta chains below, sequenced in a study of control samples from healthy donors and cancer patients. TCRdb's table, derived via immunoSEQ multiplex PCR, lists solely in-frame clones and lacks some. The profile covers about 98,000 clones, with about 80% appearing a single time and roughly a tenth taken by the ten largest. Sequencing was carried out using blood. The receptors come from a woman aged 25-40 years in good health.

The rearrangement links TRBV30 to TRBJ1-1; D is unclear. Germline V lookup: CDR1 GTSNPN, CDR2 SVGIG (reference sequence). The CDR3 covers 11 residues. Trimming stripped 5 bases from V and 2 bases from J, with 6 bases between. The chain's CDR3 is CAWEYNTEAFF. The CDR3 coding sequence is TGTGCCTGGGAGTACAACACTGAAGCTTTCTTT.

The V gene is TRBV27, the J gene TRBJ2-3, with D possibly called TRBD1 or TRBD2 (6 bases each). CDR3 length equals 20 residues. The V end lost 5 bases, the J end lost 3 bases, and 30 bases lay between the germline ends. Germline V gene lookup returns CDR1 MNHEY and CDR2 SMNVEV (reference sequence). The CDR3 nucleotides are TGTGCCAGCAGTCGAGGGGGGACACGACTCCGGGCAGTAGAGACAGATACGCAGTATTTT. This translates into CASSRGGTRLRAVETDTQYF.

The chain has TRBV2 and TRBJ2-5; the D gene is possibly TRBD2 (5 bases). The V gene's germline CDR1 is SNHLY and CDR2 FYNNEI. CDR3 length equals 15 residues. Trimming removed 2 bases from V and 2 bases from J, with 12 bases in between. The CDR3 nucleotides are TGTGCCAGCAGTGAACTCACGGACTTTCAAGAGACCCAGTACTTC. Amino acids: CASSELTDFQETQYF.

J is TRBJ1-1 and V is TRBV5-1; D gene uncertain. The CDR3 contains 14 residues. From germline, CDR1 is SGHRS and CDR2 YFSETQ. V was cut by 0 bases and J by 2 bases, with 8 bases left in between. CDR3 loop: CASSLGPANTEAFF. The CDR3 DNA follows: TGCGCCAGCAGCTTGGGGCCTGCCAACACTGAAGCTTTCTTT.

The chain employs TRBV25-1 and TRBJ1-1, with 8 bases that match TRBD1. This CDR3 spans 15 amino acids. CDR1 and CDR2 (germline): MGHDK, SYGVNS. The V gene end was trimmed by 4 bases and the J gene end by 5 bases; junction bases not matched to a gene: 9. CDR3 region: CASSGRQGLSTEAFF. Written as DNA, the CDR3 is TGTGCCAGCAGTGGACGACAGGGGTTAAGTACTGAAGCTTTCTTT.

This rearrangement joins TRBV29-1 to TRBJ2-1; TRBD1 matches 10 bases. There are 15 residues in the CDR3. J gave up 3 bases and V 5 bases, and 7 bases lay outside the gene matches. Germline V gives CDR1 SQVTM, CDR2 ANQGSEA. The CDR3 bases are TGCAGCGTTACGACGGGGACAGGGGTCTACAATGAGCAGTTCTTC. It yields the protein CSVTTGTGVYNEQFF.

J is TRBJ1-1 and V is TRBV19; D ambiguous. This CDR3 contains 14 residues. Between the trimmed V and J ends, which lost 7 bases and 0 bases, there was a span of 12 bases. Germline assignment: CDR1 LNHDA and CDR2 SQIVND (reference sequence). CDR3 in DNA: TGTGCCAGTAAGGCCGGTTCCATGAACACTGAAGCTTTCTTT. Its protein product is CASKAGSMNTEAFF.

With respect to this clone: One junction end disagrees with the germline gene, perhaps due to a read error. This chain connects TRBV2 to TRBJ2-7; a weak D match, TRBD1 (8 bases). Germline CDR1 and CDR2: SNHLY and FYNNEI. This CDR3 spans 14 amino acids. The DNA for the CDR3 is TGTGCCAGCAGGGAAGACAGGGGAGGGAACGAGCAGTACTTC. It yields the protein CASREDRGGNEQYF.

This clone was picked up a small number of times. The J gene is TRBJ1-1, the V gene TRBV7-8, with unresolved D. V gave up 1 base and J gave up 2 bases, with 14 bases separating them. The CDR3 runs to 16 residues. Germline-derived CDR1 and CDR2 are SGHVS and FQNEAQ. CDR3 nucleotide sequence: TGTGCCAGCAGCTTAGGGTCCCTGTCAGGCAACACTGAAGCTTTCTTT. This translates into CASSLGSLSGNTEAFF.

V is TRBV20-1 and J is TRBJ1-3, with D unresolved. CDR3 length equals 16 residues. V dropped 3 bases and J dropped 9 bases, with 24 bases sitting between them. Germline loops: CDR1 DFQATT, CDR2 SNEGSKA (reference sequence). Here the CDR3 DNA reads TGCAGTGCTAGTGGCGCCGGATGGGATTTAGCGGGCACCATATATTTT. This codes for CSASGAGWDLAGTIYF.

The rearrangement joins TRBV2 to TRBJ2-2, with unresolved D. Germline V lookup: CDR1 SNHLY, CDR2 FYNNEI. V lost 2 bases and J 6 bases, leaving 10 bases between the germline ends. This CDR3 region has 14 residues. CDR3 DNA: TGTGCCAGCAGTGAAAGCCAGGCTGCCGGGGAGCTGTTTTTT. Amino acid sequence: CASSESQAAGELFF.

The rearrangement links TRBV14 to TRBJ2-1; 8 bases are a match to TRBD2. The trim removed 4 bases at V and 4 bases at J, leaving 3 bases unmatched. The length of the CDR3 is 14 residues. Germline CDR1 and CDR2: SGHDN and FVKESK. The CDR3 coding sequence is TGTGCCAGCAGCCTTACTAGCGGATACAATGAGCAGTTCTTC. Translated, it gives CASSLTSGYNEQFF.

This sequence joins TRBV6-6 and TRBJ2-7; possible D gene TRBD1, 6 bases. Germline CDR1 reads MNHNY; CDR2 reads SVGAGI (reference sequence). The V and J ends lost 7 bases and 3 bases respectively, with 7 bases between them. CDR3 size: 11 residues. In DNA, the CDR3 is TGTGCCAGCACCAGGGGCTACGAGCAGTACTTC. Translating gives CASTRGYEQYF.

V and J are TRBV10-3 and TRBJ2-7; D is perhaps TRBD1 (5 bases). With 2 bases removed from V and 0 bases from J, the gap between germline ends came to 8 bases. This CDR3 is 14 amino acids long. The germline V gene has CDR1 ENHRY and CDR2 SYGVKD. Here the CDR3 reads CAISETGLSYEQYF. In DNA form, the CDR3 reads TGTGCCATCAGTGAGACAGGTCTCTCCTACGAGCAGTACTTC.

The chain carries TRBV29-1 and TRBJ1-3; D gene ambiguous. Trimming shortened V by 4 bases and J by 3 bases, and 7 bases separated the two germline ends. The CDR3 covers 12 residues. From germline, CDR1 is SQVTM and CDR2 ANQGSEA. CDR3 DNA: TGCAGCGTTGCAGGCCTTGGAAACACCATATATTTT. Translating it yields CSVAGLGNTIYF.

The V gene is TRBV11-2, the J gene TRBJ1-1, with D possibly matching TRBD1 (6 bases). This CDR3 has 16 residues. Deletions cut 4 bases from V and 1 base from J, with 16 bases between. Looked up from germline, CDR1 is SGHAT and CDR2 is FQNNGV. In DNA, the CDR3 is TGTGCCAGCAGCTCACCCTCCGGGACACCGAACACTGAAGCTTTCTTT. This codes for CASSSPSGTPNTEAFF.

The chain has TRBV29-1 and TRBJ2-7, with D tentatively TRBD2 (6 bases). This CDR3 contains 13 residues. The germline gives CDR1 SQVTM, CDR2 ANQGSEA. Trimming left V 6 bases short and J 2 bases short, with 14 bases between. CDR3 DNA: TGCAGCGTCCGCGGCCGGGGGACCTACGAGCAGTACTTC. It translates to CSVRGRGTYEQYF.

This rearrangement joins TRBV12-3 or TRBV12-4 to TRBJ1-2; maybe TRBD1 (5 bases). Trimming stripped 1 base from V and 4 bases from J, with 7 bases between. The CDR3 covers 13 residues. CDR3 in amino acids: CASSLGGGYGYTF. The CDR3 DNA reads TGTGCCAGCAGTTTAGGGGGGGGCTATGGCTACACCTTC.

The chain employs TRBV29-1 and TRBJ1-1; D gene uncertain. Trimming cost V 7 bases and J 4 bases, with 10 bases left between them. The germline V gene has CDR1 SQVTM and CDR2 ANQGSEA. This CDR3 has 11 amino acids. The CDR3 loop is CSARLSTEAFF. CDR3 bases: TGCAGCGCGCGGCTTTCCACTGAAGCTTTCTTT.

The rearrangement joins TRBV6-2 or TRBV6-3 to TRBJ2-7; the D call may be TRBD1 or TRBD2 (5 bases each). The CDR3 length is 14 residues. V lost 6 bases and J lost 0, with 12 bases in between. Germline V lookup: CDR1 MNHEY, CDR2 SVGEGT. The CDR3, as DNA: TGTGCCAGCAGCTTCGGGACGGGCTCCTACGAGCAGTACTTC. This sequence encodes CASSFGTGSYEQYF.

This chain connects TRBV27 to TRBJ2-2; 7 positions agree with TRBD1. In germline, CDR1 is MNHEY, CDR2 SMNVEV (reference sequence). This CDR3 has 14 residues. V dropped 3 bases and J dropped 4; count of bases not matched to a gene: 2. CDR3 sequence reads: CASSLAGGTGELFF. The CDR3 bases are TGTGCCAGCAGTTTGGCAGGGGGCACCGGGGAGCTGTTTTTT.

V and J are TRBV4-1 and TRBJ1-1; TRBD1 might be the D (5 bases). CDR1 and CDR2 (germline): MGHRA, YSYEKL. This CDR3 region has 19 residues. Trimming pared 3 bases from V and 0 bases from J, leaving 23 bases between. As DNA, the CDR3 is TGCGCCAGCAGCCACCCCCCTCAGGGCACTGGGGGTTTGAACACTGAAGCTTTCTTT. This gives the protein CASSHPPQGTGGLNTEAFF.

CDR3 DNA: TGTGCCAGACGGAGGGAAAGGGAGTGGTCACCTTCTTGCTACGAGCAGTACTTC. Translated: CARRREREWSPSCYEQYF. The chain employs TRBV19 and TRBJ2-7; a possible D gene is TRBD2 (6 bases). This CDR3 has 18 amino acids. Germline V lookup: CDR1 LNHDA, CDR2 SQIVND (reference sequence). The V end lost 9 bases, the J end lost 3 bases, and 30 bases lay between the germline ends.